These T cell receptor beta chains were read from a single sample in a study of T cell repertoires in cytomegalovirus infection. TCRdb re-analysed the reads in MiXCR, keeping a single row per CDR3 protein. Here the sample spans 300,000 or so distinct CDR3 sequences, around 25% being singletons. Antigens for these TCRs are unknown. Sequencing was performed on cultured PBMCs, taken from culture after CMV antigen stimulation. The receptors shown here come from a human donor in good health (CMV status not recorded). Some clones in this sample may be carry-over from other donors' samples. Each CDR3 is given with its conserved first and last residue. The order of the fields is CDR3 DNA, CDR3 protein, J gene, clone size, V gene, D gene. D genes are given only for firm matches. Size tells how often a clone was seen (once, few, many) or the class of an expanded clone, and some rows leave it out.

TGTGCCAGCAGCCCTCAACCCCTAGCGGGAGGGTCCCCAGATACGCAGTATTTT CASSPQPLAGGSPDTQYF TRBJ2-3 . TRBV7-9 TRBD2
TGCAGTGCTCACAACCCTGTGGACAGTTTTAACTACGAGCAGTACTTC CSAHNPVDSFNYEQYF TRBJ2-7 many TRBV20-1 .
TGTGCCAGCAGTGAAGTTGGAAGGGGGACGGTGAAAGAGACCCAGTACTTC CASSEVGRGTVKETQYF TRBJ2-5 few TRBV6-1 .
TGTGCCAGTAAAGCGACAGGGGCGAATTCACCCCTCCACTTT CASKATGANSPLHF TRBJ1-6 . TRBV19 TRBD1
TGTGCCAGCAGCCCCAGGACTAGCGGGTTTCAAGAGACCCAGTACTTC CASSPRTSGFQETQYF TRBJ2-5 . TRBV3-1 TRBD2
TGTGCCAGTAGTAGCCCCCCAACAGGCCGTATGAACACTGAAGCTTTCTTT CASSSPPTGRMNTEAFF TRBJ1-1 . TRBV19 .
TGTGCCTGGACAGGAGCGGGGGGAGAAGAGACCCAGTACTTC CAWTGAGGEETQYF TRBJ2-5 few TRBV30 TRBD2
TGTGCCAGCAGCCCAGGGACAGGGGTTCCATTGAATGAAAAACTGTTTTTT CASSPGTGVPLNEKLFF TRBJ1-4 . TRBV7-2 TRBD1
TGTGCCAGCAGCGTAGCCGGGCTGTTGGAGACCCAGTACTTC CASSVAGLLETQYF TRBJ2-5 few TRBV9 .
TGCGCCAGCAGTGGCAGGGGGCTTTACGAGCAGTACTTC CASSGRGLYEQYF TRBJ2-7 . TRBV5-1 TRBD1
TGTGCCAGCAGCCTTTTGGCCGGGGAGCTGTTTTTT CASSLLAGELFF TRBJ2-2 many TRBV11-2 .
TGTGCCAGCAGAAAAGGACAGCTGGAGACCCAGTACTTC CASRKGQLETQYF TRBJ2-5 few TRBV7-2 .
TGTGCCAGCAGTTTACCCCGAGGAGGCACAGATACGCAGTATTTT CASSLPRGGTDTQYF TRBJ2-3 . TRBV12-3/TRBV12-4 .
TGTGCCAGCAGCTTACGGAGGTCCACCGGGACTAGCGGGCGAAGAGGCGGGGAGCTGTTTTTT CASSLRRSTGTSGRRGGELFF TRBJ2-2 few TRBV11-2 TRBD2
TGTGCCAGCAGTCGCTCCGGGACAGGGGTATTGGAGCAGTACTTC CASSRSGTGVLEQYF TRBJ2-7 . TRBV6-8 TRBD1
TGTGGAGTAGGGGCGAACACCGGGGAGCTGTTTTTT CGVGANTGELFF TRBJ2-2 . TRBV6-5 .
TGTGCCAGCAGCGCAGACGGGGGCCGGACTGAAGCTTTCTTT CASSADGGRTEAFF TRBJ1-1 . TRBV11-3 .
TGCAGTGCTCGACGGACGGATAGCAATCAGCCCCAGCATTTT CSARRTDSNQPQHF TRBJ1-5 . TRBV20-1 .
TGTGCCAGCAGTCCGCTGTACAAGAAGCGGGAGTACGAGCAGTACTTC CASSPLYKKREYEQYF TRBJ2-7 once TRBV2 TRBD2
TGTGCCAGCAATTGGCCGGGGGGTGCGAACACTGAAGCTTTCTTT CASNWPGGANTEAFF TRBJ1-1 . TRBV12-3/TRBV12-4 .
TGTGCCACCAGCCGGACAGGGGTAAACACTGAAGCTTTCTTT CATSRTGVNTEAFF TRBJ1-1 . TRBV15 TRBD1
TGTGCCAGTAGTCTCCAGACTCAGAACACTGAAGCTTTCTTT CASSLQTQNTEAFF TRBJ1-1 few TRBV19 .
TGTGCCAGCAGCTTGCAGTCCCGGCCTGATACGCAGTATTTT CASSLQSRPDTQYF TRBJ2-3 few TRBV5-4 .
TGTGCCAGTAGTATCCTCGACGGGACAGATACGCAGTATTTT CASSILDGTDTQYF TRBJ2-3 few TRBV19 .
TGTGCCACCAGCCGACTTACCGGGACAGGGGGCATCAATGAGCAGTTCTTC CATSRLTGTGGINEQFF TRBJ2-1 few TRBV6-2/TRBV6-3 TRBD1
TGTGCCAGCAGCCGGACTAGCGGTGGGTACGAGCAGTACTTC CASSRTSGGYEQYF TRBJ2-7 . TRBV6-2/TRBV6-3 TRBD2
TGTGCCAGCAGTCAAGGACGGGGACAGCCCCAGCATTTT CASSQGRGQPQHF TRBJ1-5 many TRBV7-2 .
TGTGCCAGCAGCTTGGCCGGGGGAGGCCGAGACAATGAGCAGTTCTTC CASSLAGGGRDNEQFF TRBJ2-1 . TRBV5-4 .
TGTGCCAGCAGCTGGTTGGACCAAAAAAATGAGCAGTTCTTC CASSWLDQKNEQFF TRBJ2-1 once TRBV11-2 .
TGTGCCAGCAGCGTAGGGGCTGAACCCTACGAGCAGTACTTC CASSVGAEPYEQYF TRBJ2-7 . TRBV9 .
TGTGCCAGCAGCCTAAGGCGGGGATTTACCTACGAGCAGTACTTC CASSLRRGFTYEQYF TRBJ2-7 few TRBV7-2 .
TGTGCCAGCAGATGGTCAGGGACAGGCGTGGGCGAAAAACTGTTTTTT CASRWSGTGVGEKLFF TRBJ1-4 once TRBV27 TRBD1
TGTGCCAGCAGTTATGGTTATTTTGGCTACACCTTC CASSYGYFGYTF TRBJ1-2 few TRBV6-6 .
TGTGCCATCAGTCAACAGGGGGTTAGCACTGAAGCTTTCTTT CAISQQGVSTEAFF TRBJ1-1 . TRBV10-3 TRBD1
TGTGCCAGCAGCTTAGGTACCTCCCAGCCCCAGCATTTT CASSLGTSQPQHF TRBJ1-5 few TRBV7-9 .
TGTGCCAGCCGATTGGACTTTTCGGCTAGCGGGAGGGCAGTTGCGACCCAGTACTTC CASRLDFSASGRAVATQYF TRBJ2-5 . TRBV6-2/TRBV6-3 TRBD2
TGCGCCAGCAGCTTGGTTTATCGGAGGACAGGGGTTCCCTCGAGCAATCAGCCCCAGCATTTT CASSLVYRRTGVPSSNQPQHF TRBJ1-5 . TRBV5-1 TRBD1
TGTGCCAGCAGCAAAGGGGGCTACGAGCAGTACTTC CASSKGGYEQYF TRBJ2-7 . TRBV7-2 .
TGTGCCAGTCTCCCCAACACAGGGGTGTCCTACAATGAGCAGTTCTTC CASLPNTGVSYNEQFF TRBJ2-1 few TRBV19 TRBD1
TGTGCCACGAGACAGGTCTTGAACACTGAAGCTTTCTTT CATRQVLNTEAFF TRBJ1-1 . TRBV19 .
TGTGCCAGCAGTGTAACCGGGACCCCGGGGACCCTCTACGAGCAGTACTTC CASSVTGTPGTLYEQYF TRBJ2-7 few TRBV6-1 .
TGTGCCAGCAGCGTAGGAAGGGCGAGCTCCTACGAGCAGTACTTC CASSVGRASSYEQYF TRBJ2-7 . TRBV9 .
TGCGCCAGCAGCCAAGGGTCGGGAGATGAGCAGTTCTTC CASSQGSGDEQFF TRBJ2-1 few TRBV4-1 .
TGTGCCAGCAGCTTAGGAATAGGGACTATCACAGATACGCAGTATTTT CASSLGIGTITDTQYF TRBJ2-3 many TRBV7-2 TRBD2
TGTGCCAGCAGCTTATTTTCTAGCGGATCGGCGAACACCGGGGAGCTGTTTTTT CASSLFSSGSANTGELFF TRBJ2-2 . TRBV7-2 TRBD2